This T cell receptor (beta chain) was identified during a study of blood T cell repertoires in COVID-19. Study-wide context: Some COVID-19 samples were acute and others convalescent; all came from the United States, Italy and Spain. T cells, B-cell-depleted T cells, or PBMCs supplied cDNA or gDNA.

How the authors handled the data: Amplifying reference gene primers gave estimates of nucleated cell counts. The method was immunoSEQ multiplex PCR; TCRdb's version includes in-frame clones alone and lacks a portion of them. V and J calls and clone size come straight from that table; D and trimming were deduced from the DNA. The profile covers approximately 240,000 clones, with 80% to 90% appearing a single time and roughly 4% taken by the ten largest. CDR1 is GTSNPN, CDR2 SVGIG, per germline (reference sequence). CDR3 length: 11 amino acids. Trimming cost V 3 bases and J 9 bases, with 9 bases left between them.

This clonotype was sampled from a man between 50 and 59 years old with acute or convalescent COVID-19. The material sequenced was peripheral blood. The chain joins TRBV30 to TRBJ1-3; D gene uncertain. The CDR3 reads CAWSRGGTIYF. DNA for the CDR3: TGTGCCTGGAGCCGAGGAGGCACCATATATTTT.